The 19 T cell receptor delta chains in this list originate from one sample, sequenced in a study of gammadelta T cells in human blood. TCRdb re-called the RT-PCR reads via CATT. The data show over a thousand delta-chain clones, 1.7% seen once. Sequencing input: non-Vgamma9Vdelta2 gamma-delta T cells from adult blood. These TCRs come from a human donor.

This clone has only a few counts. A read error is likely here: a far larger clone is one base away. In the same sample, other DNA sequences code for this CDR3. The chain joins TRDV1 to TRDJ1; 9 positions agree with TRDD3. CDR1 and CDR2 from the germline V gene are TSWWSYY and QGS. With 1 base clipped from V and 0 bases from J, the junction kept 30 bases outside the gene matches. The length of the CDR3 is 25 residues. CDR3 in amino acids: CALGEPGYSVLRSGDTPMYTDKLIF. The DNA of the CDR3 is TGTGCTCTTGGGGAACCAGGTTATTCGGTCCTAAGGTCGGGGGATACCCCTATGTACACCGATAAACTCATCTTT.

This clone appeared a few times. A far larger clone is off by one base, so a read error is likely. This chain uses TRDV1 with TRDJ1; a weak D match, TRDD2 (5 bases). CDR1 and CDR2 from the germline V gene are TSWWSYY and QGS. The V gene lost 5 bases and the J gene lost 0 bases, with 28 bases spanning the gap. The CDR3 contains 20 residues. The CDR3, as DNA: TGTGCTCTTGGGACACGTCTGGCCTACCCTATGCCTCGCTACACCGATAAACTCATCTTT. Translating gives CALGTRLAYPMPRYTDKLIF.

This clone showed up just a few times. A clone one base away is much larger, so this may be a read error. The same CDR3 is also encoded by other DNA sequences in this sample. The rearrangement uses TRAV29/DV5 and TRDJ1; 12 nucleotides align to TRDD3. Here the J gene came from matching the DNA to germline, since TCRdb omits it. The trim removed 1 base at V and 0 bases at J, leaving 40 bases unmatched. This CDR3 is built from 28 residues. Per the germline V gene, CDR1 is NSMFDY and CDR2 is ISSIKDK. CDR3: CAASHIFTPHGTRYWGIHPFPYTDKLIF. The DNA for the CDR3 is TGTGCAGCAAGCCATATTTTTACTCCGCATGGGACCCGGTACTGGGGGATACACCCTTTCCCCTACACCGATAAACTCATCTTT.

By sample fraction, this clone is large. The chain uses TRDV1 and TRDJ1; tentatively, D is TRDD2 (5 bases). Trimming pared 2 bases from V and 4 bases from J, leaving 17 bases between. CDR3 length equals 16 residues. Germline CDR1 reads TSWWSYY; CDR2 reads QGS. In DNA, the CDR3 is TGTGCTCTTGGGGAATGGTTCCTCCCGTCTAGCGATAAACTCATCTTT. Protein sequence: CALGEWFLPSSDKLIF.

This clone is labeled as medium-sized (0.01 to 0.1%). The chain couples TRDV2 to TRDJ1, with 8 bases fitting TRDD3. The V and J ends lost 0 bases and 1 base, in that order; junction bases with no gene match: 27. The CDR3 spans 23 residues. Germline-derived CDR1 and CDR2 are GEAIGNYY and EKD. CDR3 amino acids: CACDTSTFRIDSKYWGATDKLIF. The CDR3 DNA follows: TGTGCCTGTGACACCTCTACCTTCCGGATCGACTCAAAGTACTGGGGGGCCACCGATAAACTCATCTTT.

On this clone: TCRdb shows a much larger clone's protein in place of this DNA's translation, and the two differ at residue 3, likely through a read error; the protein shown is translated from the DNA. The chain has TRAV29/DV5 and TRDJ1; 12 positions agree with TRDD3. This CDR3 is 23 amino acids long. CDR1 and CDR2 (germline): NSMFDY, ISSIKDK. CDR3 residues: CASRKPTGNYWGIQSGPPDKLIF. Written as DNA, the CDR3 is TGTGCATCAAGGAAGCCTACGGGGAATTACTGGGGGATACAGTCAGGCCCTCCCGATAAACTCATCTTT.

By sample share, this clone is medium-sized (0.01 to 0.1%). The gene calls are TRDV1 and TRDJ1, with no clear D. Trimming cost V 6 bases and J 8 bases, with 13 bases left between them. CDR1 is TSWWSYY and CDR2 is QGS in the germline V gene. CDR3 size: 12 residues. The CDR3 coding sequence is TGTGCTCTTGGTGGATCGAGGGTAAAACTCATCTTT. Protein sequence: CALGGSRVKLIF.

This clone was observed a few times. It differs at one base from a far larger clone, so likely a read error. The chain joins TRDV1 to TRDJ1; 9 nucleotides align to TRDD3. This CDR3 has 25 amino acids. Per the germline V gene, CDR1 is TSWWSYY and CDR2 is QGS. V shed 1 base and J 0 bases; nucleotides not matched to a gene: 30. The chain's CDR3 is CALGEPGYSVLRSGDTLMYTDKLIF. The DNA of the CDR3 is TGTGCTCTTGGGGAACCAGGTTATTCGGTCCTACGGTCGGGGGATACCCTTATGTACACCGATAAACTCATCTTT.

This clone was detected only a few times. Only one base separates this from a far larger clonotype, so it likely reflects a read error. V and J are TRAV38-2/DV8 and TRDJ1; 10 bases map to TRDD3. The CDR3 has 19 residues. Germline values: CDR1 TSESDYY, CDR2 QEAYKQQN. The CDR3 region is CAYRSAVYWGIPYTDKRIF. The DNA for the CDR3 is TGTGCTTATAGGAGCGCGGTCTACTGGGGGATCCCGTACACCGATAAACGCATCTTT.

This clone has a handful of counts. The protein in TCRdb stems from a much larger clone and differs at residue 16 from this DNA's translation, likely a read error; here the protein is translated from the DNA. The genes are TRDV3 and TRDJ1, with TRDD3 matching 12 bases. The CDR3 length is 21 residues. The germline gives CDR1 TVYSNPD, CDR2 GDNSRS (reference sequence). V was clipped by 1 base and J by 4 bases; unmatched bases: 25. DNA of the CDR3: TGTGCCTTTACGGGAAATATTGTACTGGGGGATACATTCCCCTACGTCGATAAACTCATCTTT. It yields the protein CAFTGNIVLGDTFPYVDKLIF.

This clone has only a few counts. A read error is the likely source, as a far larger clone sits one nucleotide away. The same CDR3 is also encoded by other DNA sequences in this sample. The chain carries TRDV3 and TRDJ1; 9 bases match TRDD3. CDR3 length: 15 residues. The germline V gene encodes CDR1 TVYSNPD and CDR2 GDNSRS (reference sequence). V gave up 4 bases and J gave up 9 bases; unmatched junction bases: 18. The CDR3 DNA reads as TGTGCCTCCCTACCTCCCGATCACTGGGGGAAGGAACTCATCTTT. Translating gives CASLPPDHWGKELIF.

This clone was seen a few times. A much larger clone differs by one base, so this may be a read error. The genes are TRDV1 and TRDJ2; D may correspond to TRDD2 or TRDD3 (8 bases each). The V gene's germline CDR1 is TSWWSYY and CDR2 QGS. The CDR3 is made up of 27 amino acids. In DNA form, the CDR3 reads TGTGCTCATGGGGACAGGAAAGGCCTTCCTATGTGGTCGCGTACTGGGGGCATAATGGGCCTCGCAGCACAACTCTTCTTT. Amino acids: CAHGDRKGLPMWSRTGGIMGLAAQLFF.

This clone qualifies as medium-sized. The V and J genes are TRDV1 and TRDJ1; the match to TRDD3 covers 7 bases. Unmatched junction bases numbered 17, after V lost 1 base and J lost 0 bases. The germline CDR1 and CDR2 sequences are TSWWSYY and QGS. This CDR3 region has 20 residues. This CDR3 is CALGERPQGGLDPYTDKLIF. Written as DNA, the CDR3 is TGTGCTCTTGGGGAACGGCCTCAGGGGGGATTAGACCCGTACACCGATAAACTCATCTTT.

Turning to this clone: The TCRdb protein comes from a much larger clone and disagrees with this DNA's translation at residue 19, likely due to a read error; the protein given here is derived from the DNA. The chain recombines TRDV1 with TRDJ1; 9 nucleotides match TRDD3. The CDR3 runs 23 residues. CDR1 TSWWSYY and CDR2 QGS come from the germline V gene. CDR3 protein: CALGGGVGHTIVWGIGYTNKLIF. The CDR3 region has the DNA TGTGCTCTTGGGGGAGGGGTTGGCCACACCATAGTATGGGGGATAGGGTACACCAATAAACTCATCTTT.

This clone is labeled large (0.1 to 1%). The chain is built from TRDV1 and TRDJ1, with 7 nucleotides matching TRDD3. Germline V gene lookup returns CDR1 TSWWSYY and CDR2 QGS. The CDR3 totals 17 residues. Trimming took 0 bases from V and 7 from J; bases not matched to a gene: 14. CDR3 coding DNA: TGTGCTCTTGGGGAACTATTAAAAGCCCTCTGGGGGCTTAAACTCATCTTT. It yields the protein CALGELLKALWGLKLIF.

To note about this clone: A far larger clone is one nucleotide away, so this likely arose from a read error. This rearrangement joins TRDV1 to TRDJ1; D possibly corresponds to TRDD3 (5 bases). V lost 5 bases, J lost 0 bases, and 22 bases lay in between. The CDR3 has 18 residues. CDR1 is TSWWSYY and CDR2 is QGS in the germline V gene. CDR3 residues: CALGYLGSGGQYTDKLIF. CDR3 DNA: TGTGCTCTTGGGTACCTAGGGTCCGGGGGCCAGTACACCGATAAACTCATCTTT.

This clone came up a few times. With only one base between it and a far larger clone, this is likely a read error. The chain combines TRDV3 with TRDJ3; 13 bases map to TRDD3. J gave up 0 bases and V 2 bases, and 25 bases lay outside the gene matches. This CDR3 has 25 amino acids. The germline V gene encodes CDR1 TVYSNPD and CDR2 GDNSRS (reference sequence). CDR3 nucleotide sequence: TGTGCCTTTTCTGCCTCCACTGGGGGATACGGAGTACGCCGGACAAGCTCCTGGGACACCCGACAGATGTTTTTC. It translates to CAFSASTGGYGVRRTSSWDTRQMFF.

Regarding this clone: Given a far larger clone just one base away, this is likely a sequencing read error. The chain links TRAV29/DV5 to TRDJ1, with 10 bases fitting TRDD3. The CDR3 consists of 19 residues. V was clipped by 0 bases and J by 1 base; unmatched bases: 15. Germline CDR1 NSMFDY, CDR2 ISSIKDK. CDR3 sequence (DNA): TGTGCAGCAAGCGCGCTCTCGGACTGGACTGGGGGATCCACCGATAAACTCATCTTT. It translates to CAASALSDWTGGSTDKLIF. Combining the CDR3 with reference TRAV29/DV5 and TRDJ1 gives the whole variable domain DQQVKQNSPSLSVQEGRISILNCDYTNSMFDYFLWYKKYPAEGPTFLISISSIKDKNEDGRFTVFLNKSAKHLSLHIVPSQPGDSAVYFCAASALSDWTGGSTDKLIFGKGTRVTVEP.

This clone was picked up a small number of times. Just one base apart from a much larger clone, this may be a read error. V and J are TRDV1 and TRDJ1, with 13 bases identical to TRDD3. CDR1 is TSWWSYY, CDR2 QGS, per germline. This CDR3 has 26 residues. Trimming at V came to 2 bases and at J to 0 bases, leaving 30 bases not matched to a gene. This CDR3 is CALGEVIPHLRTGGYAHPLYTDKLIF. The CDR3 region has the DNA TGTGCTCTTGGGGAAGTAATCCCGCACCTTCGTACTGGGGGATACGCTCATCCCCTGTACACCGATAAACTCATCTTT.